The 25 T cell receptor beta chains below come from one sample, sequenced in a study of blood T cell repertoires in COVID-19. Here immunoSEQ multiplex PCR was the method, and the copy in TCRdb shows in-frame clones only, minus some. This table holds around 200,000 clones, 80% to 90% found once. Sequencing input: peripheral blood. The source is a man aged 60-69 years who had recovered from COVID-19.

The V and J genes are TRBV5-4 and TRBJ2-3; D might be TRBD1 (5 bases). There are 14 residues in the CDR3. Per the germline V gene, CDR1 is SGHNT and CDR2 is YYREEE (reference sequence). Trimming took off 4 bases at V and 0 bases at J, with 9 bases between the two ends. The CDR3 sequence is CASSVGHSTDTQYF. CDR3 in DNA: TGTGCCAGCAGCGTGGGGCATAGCACAGATACGCAGTATTTT.

This chain links TRBV19 with TRBJ2-2; D gene ambiguous. The CDR3 length is 14 residues. Germline values: CDR1 LNHDA, CDR2 SQIVND (reference sequence). The V end was cut by 5 bases, the J end by 6 bases, with 13 bases between. The CDR3 sequence: CASSPQSGAGELFF. CDR3 nucleotide sequence: TGTGCCAGTAGTCCCCAATCAGGCGCCGGGGAGCTGTTTTTT.

The DNA for the CDR3 is TGCGCCAGCAGTGGGGCCTCCTCGGAGACCCAGTACTTC. Translation: CASSGASSETQYF. This rearrangement joins TRBV10-1 to TRBJ2-5; no definite D call. Deletions cut 4 bases from V and 5 bases from J, with 11 bases between. The CDR3 is 13 residues long. In germline, CDR1 is WNHNN, CDR2 SYGVQD (reference sequence).

The chain couples TRBV7-2 to TRBJ2-7; D uncertain. The CDR3 loop spans 11 amino acids. Germline CDR1 and CDR2: SGHTA and FQGNSA. V was cut by 8 bases and J by 3 bases, with 8 bases left in between. The CDR3 nucleotides are TGTGCCAGCCAACTTAACTACGAGCAGTACTTC. Translated, it gives CASQLNYEQYF.

V and J are TRBV7-2 and TRBJ2-5, with D perhaps TRBD1 (5 bases). V gave up 1 base and J gave up 4 bases, with 13 bases separating them. The germline gives CDR1 SGHTA, CDR2 FQGNSA. The CDR3 spans 15 residues. CDR3 amino acids: CASSLGEGATETQYF. In DNA, the CDR3 is TGTGCCAGCAGCTTAGGTGAAGGGGCCACAGAGACCCAGTACTTC.

This chain uses TRBV7-3 with TRBJ2-2; no clear D gene. Germline assignment: CDR1 SGHTA and CDR2 FQGTGA. There are 14 residues in the CDR3. Deletions cut 2 bases from V and 5 bases from J, with 9 bases between. DNA for the CDR3: TGTGCCAGCAGCTTATATCAGGTTACCGGGGAGCTGTTTTTT. It yields the protein CASSLYQVTGELFF.

Only one count was recorded for this clone. V is TRBV2 and J is TRBJ1-6; TRBD1 agrees at 7 bases. This CDR3 spans 12 amino acids. Germline CDR1 SNHLY, CDR2 FYNNEI. V gave up 10 bases and J gave up 4 bases; unmatched junction bases: 1. In nucleotides, the CDR3 is TGTGCCAAGGGACAGTATAATTCACCCCTCCACTTT. Its protein product is CAKGQYNSPLHF.

The rearrangement joins TRBV7-3 to TRBJ2-3; 7 bases fit TRBD1. The CDR3 totals 17 residues. Germline V gene data show CDR1 as SGHTA and CDR2 as FQGTGA. V shed 5 bases, J shed 8 bases, and the junction held 19 bases outside the gene matches. This CDR3 reads CASSLDRVRGSDGTQYF. For the CDR3, the DNA is TGTGCCAGCAGCCTTGACAGGGTACGAGGGTCGGATGGTACGCAGTATTTT.

V is TRBV6-5 and J is TRBJ1-1; no reliable D call. The CDR3 runs to 14 residues. Germline lookup yields CDR1 MNHEY and CDR2 SVGAGI. V dropped 11 bases and J dropped 1 base, with 17 bases sitting between them. The CDR3 loop is CASTAGPANTEAFF. The CDR3 nucleotides read TGTGCCTCGACGGCGGGTCCCGCGAACACTGAAGCTTTCTTT.

The chain combines TRBV4-1 with TRBJ1-5, with 10 bases aligning to TRBD1. The CDR3 covers 19 residues. Trimming at V came to 5 bases and at J to 3 bases, leaving 16 bases not matched to a gene. Germline-derived CDR1 and CDR2 are MGHRA and YSYEKL. The CDR3 sequence: CASSALTGQGTGNNQPQHF. CDR3 coding DNA: TGCGCCAGCAGCGCCTTGACGGGACAGGGGACAGGGAACAATCAGCCCCAGCATTTT.

The gene calls are TRBV7-3 and TRBJ2-6, with 7 bases aligning to TRBD2. This CDR3 comprises 17 residues. Trimming cost V 5 bases and J 0 bases; bases outside gene matches: 7. Germline V gives CDR1 SGHTA, CDR2 FQGTGA. The CDR3 nucleotides read TGTGCCAGCAGCCCCCGGGGAGGGAGCTCTGGGGCCAACGTCCTGACTTTC. Protein: CASSPRGGSSGANVLTF.

The rearrangement uses TRBV12-3 or TRBV12-4 and TRBJ2-5, with 7 bases matching TRBD1. V trimming: 4 bases; J trimming: 13 bases; junction bases outside the gene matches: 9. This CDR3 has 12 amino acids. The CDR3 DNA reads as TGTGCCAGCAGTTCACAGGGGATGAGTCCGTACTTC. As protein: CASSSQGMSPYF.

The chain uses TRBV2 and TRBJ1-1; perhaps TRBD1 as D (5 bases). The V gene's germline CDR1 is SNHLY and CDR2 FYNNEI. Deletions cut 6 bases from V and 5 bases from J, with 10 bases between. The CDR3 has 12 amino acids. The CDR3 is CASSGGGTEAFF. CDR3 coding DNA: TGTGCCAGCAGCGGGGGGGGGACTGAAGCTTTCTTT. The full variable domain, in which reference TRBV2 and TRBJ1-1 provide the parts outside the CDR3, is EPEVTQTPSHQVTQMGQEVILRCVPISNHLYFYWYRQILGQKVEFLVSFYNNEISEKSEIFDDQFSVERPDGSNFTLKIRSTKLEDSAMYFCASSGGGTEAFFGQGTRLTVV.

The chain links TRBV6-5 to TRBJ1-6, with 8 positions matching TRBD1. This CDR3 has 16 residues. J lost 3 bases, V lost 2 bases, and 3 bases had no gene match. Germline CDR1 MNHEY, CDR2 SVGAGI. The CDR3 protein is CASSYPGQGYNSPLHF. For the CDR3, the DNA is TGTGCCAGCAGTTACCCCGGACAGGGCTATAATTCACCCCTCCACTTT.

The chain carries TRBV2 and TRBJ1-1; perhaps TRBD1 as D (5 bases). V was clipped by 5 bases and J by 2 bases, with 9 bases between them. Germline V CDR1 and CDR2: SNHLY, FYNNEI. This CDR3 comprises 13 residues. The CDR3 DNA reads as TGTGCCAGCAGTCTCCAGGGCAACACTGAAGCTTTCTTT. Translation gives CASSLQGNTEAFF.

V gene TRBV7-8 combines with J gene TRBJ1-6, with 11 bases aligning to TRBD1. The CDR3 is 15 residues long. With V trimmed by 1 base and J by 9 bases, 2 bases remained unmatched. Germline lookup yields CDR1 SGHVS and CDR2 FQNEAQ. The CDR3 bases are TGTGCCAGCAGCTTAGGAGGGACAGGGGGTTCACCCCTCCACTTT. This sequence encodes CASSLGGTGGSPLHF.

This chain connects TRBV9 to TRBJ1-3; TRBD1 matches at 8 bases. Trimming cost V 3 bases and J 2 bases; bases outside gene matches: 10. The CDR3 is 17 amino acids. The germline CDR1 and CDR2 sequences are SGDLS and YYNGEE. This chain's CDR3 is CASSAPTDRGTGNTIYF. CDR3 DNA sequence: TGTGCCAGCAGCGCTCCTACAGACAGGGGAACTGGAAACACCATATATTTT.

V is TRBV11-3 and J is TRBJ2-3; D is perhaps TRBD2 (6 bases). Germline V gives CDR1 SGHNT, CDR2 YENEEA. Trimming removed 4 bases from V and 0 bases from J, with 8 bases in between. The CDR3 has 14 residues. In DNA form, the CDR3 reads TGTGCCAGCAGCTACGGGACTAGCACAGATACGCAGTATTTT. It encodes CASSYGTSTDTQYF. The variable domain in full, completed from reference TRBV11-3 and TRBJ2-3, reads EAGVVQSPRYKIIEKKQPVAFWCNPISGHNTLYWYLQNLGQGPELLIRYENEEAVDDSQLPKDRFSAERLKGVDSTLKIQPAELGDSAVYLCASSYGTSTDTQYFGPGTRLTVL.

This chain connects TRBV7-2 to TRBJ2-7; the match to TRBD1 covers 7 bases. With 4 bases clipped from V and 0 bases from J, the junction kept 9 bases outside the gene matches. The CDR3 runs to 16 residues. The germline V gene has CDR1 SGHTA and CDR2 FQGNSA. The CDR3 spells CASSSYWDSSSYEQYF. The CDR3 DNA reads as TGTGCCAGCAGCTCATACTGGGACAGTAGCTCCTACGAGCAGTACTTC.

The CDR3 region has the DNA TGTGCCAGTAGCTACGACAGGGTATACGAGCAGTACTTC. It is translated as CASSYDRVYEQYF. This chain links TRBV19 with TRBJ2-7, with 7 bases identical to TRBD1. The CDR3 contains 13 residues. V trimming: 6 bases; J trimming: 4 bases; junction bases outside the gene matches: 6. Germline values: CDR1 LNHDA, CDR2 SQIVND (reference sequence).

The chain uses TRBV9 and TRBJ2-7; 7 bases match TRBD1. The CDR3 covers 15 residues. Germline trimming cut 2 bases from V and 0 bases from J; bases unmatched to any gene: 5. Germline V gene lookup returns CDR1 SGDLS and CDR2 YYNGEE. The CDR3 coding sequence is TGTGCCAGCAGCGTGTCGGGACAGTCCTCCTACGAGCAGTACTTC. It codes for CASSVSGQSSYEQYF. Supplemented by reference TRBV9 and TRBJ2-7, the full variable domain reads DSGVTQTPKHLITATGQRVTLRCSPRSGDLSVYWYQQSLDQGLQFLIQYYNGEERAKGNILERFSAQQFPDLHSELNLSSLELGDSALYFCASSVSGQSSYEQYFGPGTRLTVT.

The V gene is TRBV7-2, the J gene TRBJ1-2, with D perhaps matching TRBD1 (6 bases). The V end was cut by 5 bases, the J end by 8 bases, with 18 bases between. There are 14 residues in the CDR3. The germline CDR1 and CDR2 sequences are SGHTA and FQGNSA. This chain's CDR3 is CASSTRSTGKGYTF. The CDR3 coding sequence is TGTGCCAGCAGCACTAGAAGCACAGGGAAAGGCTACACCTTC.

This clone has only a few counts. The rearrangement uses TRBV5-4 and TRBJ2-7; TRBD1 agrees at 11 bases. J was trimmed by 1 base and V by 4 bases; bases with no gene match: 4. This CDR3 comprises 15 residues. CDR1 is SGHNT and CDR2 is YYREEE in the germline V gene (reference sequence). CDR3 residues: CASSRRDRGSYEQYF. In DNA, the CDR3 is TGTGCCAGCAGCCGACGGGACAGGGGGTCCTACGAGCAGTACTTC.

The chain has TRBV3-1 (or the pseudogene TRBV3-2) and TRBJ2-7; 9 bases map to TRBD1. Germline CDR1 and CDR2: LGHDT and YNNKEL (reference sequence). The J segment lost 3 bases and the V segment lost 4 bases, leaving 10 bases of the junction unmatched. This CDR3 is built from 16 residues. The CDR3 loop reads CASSRVPGQGNYEQYF. The CDR3 DNA follows: TGTGCCAGCAGCCGGGTCCCGGGACAGGGAAACTACGAGCAGTACTTC.

V usage is TRBV12-3 or TRBV12-4 and J usage is TRBJ1-2; no clear D gene. The CDR3 is 12 amino acids. V was pared by 7 bases and J by 11 bases, with 17 bases between. CDR3 loop: CASTSRLSRYTF. CDR3 sequence (DNA): TGTGCCAGCACCTCACGCCTCTCGAGGTACACCTTC.